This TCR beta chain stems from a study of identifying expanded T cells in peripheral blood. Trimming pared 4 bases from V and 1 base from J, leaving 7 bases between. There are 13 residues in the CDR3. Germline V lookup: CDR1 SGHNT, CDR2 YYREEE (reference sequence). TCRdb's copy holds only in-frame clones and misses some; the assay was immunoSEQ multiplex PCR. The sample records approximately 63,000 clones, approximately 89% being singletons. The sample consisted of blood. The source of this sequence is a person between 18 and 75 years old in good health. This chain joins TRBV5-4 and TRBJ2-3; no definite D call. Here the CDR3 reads CASSTIGTDTQYF. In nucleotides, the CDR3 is TGTGCCAGCAGCACCATAGGCACAGATACGCAGTATTTT.